The 27 T cell receptor beta chains in this list originate from one sample, sequenced in a study of cytomegalovirus exposure and HLA in healthy donors. The study ran its PCR with 60 Vbeta and 13 Jbeta primers. Profiling relied on immunoSEQ multiplex PCR, and the TCRdb table lists in-frame clones only, not all of them. The sample includes some 120,000 clones, around 70% of them seen just once. The specimen was PBMCs. These receptors all come from a man between 35 and 55 years old in good health and CMV-seropositive.

The V and J genes are TRBV25-1 and TRBJ2-3, with D uncertain. The germline V and J ends were trimmed by 2 bases and 2 bases, with 8 bases remaining between them. The CDR3 spans 14 residues. The V gene's germline CDR1 is MGHDK and CDR2 SYGVNS. CDR3 in DNA: TGTGCCAGCAGTGAAATAGCAGACACAGATACGCAGTATTTT. Translating gives CASSEIADTDTQYF.

The CDR3 bases are TGTGCCAGCAGGATTCCGGGACTTCCATTGGAGCAGTACTTC. Its protein product is CASRIPGLPLEQYF. This chain joins TRBV2 and TRBJ2-7, with a weak D call TRBD2 (6 bases). The CDR3 spans 14 residues. V lost 6 bases and J lost 7, with 19 bases in between. CDR1 is SNHLY and CDR2 is FYNNEI in the germline V gene.

Turning to this clone: An end of the junction does not agree with germline; a read error may underlie this. This rearrangement joins TRBV7-7 to TRBJ2-2; the D gene is possibly TRBD2 (5 bases). CDR1 is SSHAT and CDR2 is FNYEAQ in the germline V gene (reference sequence). This CDR3 is 13 amino acids long. The CDR3 sequence is CASSPRGGGELFF. CDR3 coding DNA: TGTGCTAGCAGCCCGAGAGGCGGGGGGGAGCTGTTTTTT.

This clone was recorded a few times. The rearrangement uses TRBV5-6 and TRBJ2-3; 14 bases fit TRBD2. This CDR3 has 18 residues. Germline loops: CDR1 SGHDT, CDR2 YYEEEE. The V and J ends lost 4 bases and 5 bases, in that order; junction bases with no gene match: 12. The chain's CDR3 is CASSPGTSGRRLGDTQYF. In nucleotides, the CDR3 is TGTGCCAGCAGCCCAGGGACTAGCGGGAGACGTCTGGGAGATACGCAGTATTTT.

The rearrangement links TRBV11-3 to TRBJ2-5; 13 bases fit TRBD2. Germline CDR1 SGHNT, CDR2 YENEEA. With V trimmed by 5 bases and J by 4 bases, 10 bases remained unmatched. The CDR3 has 17 residues. In DNA, the CDR3 is TGTGCCAGCAGCCCCGGACTAGCGGGGGCCAAAGGAGAGACCCAGTACTTC. Encoded protein: CASSPGLAGAKGETQYF.

The chain uses TRBV27 and TRBJ1-3; D may be TRBD1 (6 bases). This CDR3 has 16 residues. With 0 bases removed from V and 6 bases from J, the gap between germline ends came to 15 bases. Germline CDR1 MNHEY, CDR2 SMNVEV (reference sequence). The CDR3: CASSLSSQGGKNTIYF. DNA for the CDR3: TGTGCCAGCAGTTTATCATCTCAAGGGGGAAAAAACACCATATATTTT.

This chain joins TRBV19 and TRBJ2-1, with TRBD2 matching over 14 bases. The V segment lost 4 bases and the J segment 0 bases; nucleotides outside the gene matches: 2. The CDR3 is made up of 17 amino acids. Germline V gives CDR1 LNHDA, CDR2 SQIVND (reference sequence). The CDR3, as DNA: TGTGCCAGTAGTAGACTAGCGGGAGGGAGCTCCTACAATGAGCAGTTCTTC. Protein: CASSRLAGGSSYNEQFF. The variable domain in full, with the rest retrieved from reference TRBV19 and TRBJ2-1, is DGGITQSPKYLFRKEGQNVTLSCEQNLNHDAMYWYRQDPGQGLRLIYYSQIVNDFQKGDIAEGYSVSREKKESFPLTVTSAQKNPTAFYLCASSRLAGGSSYNEQFFGPGTRLTVL.

This chain connects TRBV30 to TRBJ2-2; D is unclear. Looked up from germline, CDR1 is GTSNPN and CDR2 is SVGIG (reference sequence). V gave up 2 bases and J gave up 3 bases, with 4 bases separating them. CDR3 size: 12 residues. The CDR3 bases are TGTGCCTGGAGTCCGGACACCGGGGAGCTGTTTTTT. This codes for CAWSPDTGELFF.

Only a few counts were recorded for this clone. The rearrangement links TRBV6-1 to TRBJ2-3; D is undetermined. The V gene's germline CDR1 is MNHNS and CDR2 SASEGT. The CDR3 is 14 amino acids. Trimming pared 1 base from V and 2 bases from J, leaving 7 bases between. The CDR3 nucleotides are TGTGCCAGCAGTGAAGGTCCAGACACAGATACGCAGTATTTT. Translation: CASSEGPDTDTQYF.

This rearrangement joins TRBV5-1 to TRBJ1-4; D might be TRBD1 (6 bases). CDR1 is SGHRS, CDR2 YFSETQ, per germline. V lost 5 bases and J 8 bases, leaving 19 bases between the germline ends. The CDR3 contains 15 residues. As DNA, the CDR3 is TGCGCCAGCAGTAGGTTTAGCCTACAGGGAGAAAAACTGTTTTTT. Its protein is CASSRFSLQGEKLFF.

The rearrangement joins TRBV29-1 to TRBJ1-1, with D unclear. The germline gives CDR1 SQVTM, CDR2 ANQGSEA. The CDR3 has 14 amino acids. Trimming took off 7 bases at V and 5 bases at J, with 20 bases between the two ends. The CDR3 bases are TGCAGCGGAACCCTGACCCGGGGAGGAACTGAAGCTTTCTTT. Encoded protein: CSGTLTRGGTEAFF.

The rearrangement uses TRBV28 and TRBJ1-2; 7 bases map to TRBD1. The CDR3 spans 15 residues. Germline-derived CDR1 and CDR2 are MDHEN and SYDVKM. V was pared by 6 bases and J by 3 bases, with 10 bases of the junction left unmatched. For the CDR3, the DNA is TGTGCCAGCAGCTACCCTAGGGGGCGCGACTATGGCTACACCTTC. It encodes CASSYPRGRDYGYTF.

The genes are TRBV5-1 and TRBJ1-2; 9 nucleotides match TRBD1. The V segment lost 3 bases and the J segment 8 bases; nucleotides outside the gene matches: 14. This CDR3 has 16 amino acids. Germline lookup yields CDR1 SGHRS and CDR2 YFSETQ. DNA for the CDR3: TGCGCCAGCAGCTACACACCCGGGACAGGGCTCGAGGGCTACACCTTC. Amino acid sequence: CASSYTPGTGLEGYTF.

This clone came up a few times. As DNA, the CDR3 is TGTGCCAGCAGCTTAGCGCGGGACAGGGAGACCCAGTACTTC. Amino acid sequence: CASSLARDRETQYF. The chain carries TRBV7-9 and TRBJ2-5; TRBD1 matches 8 bases. Germline V gene data show CDR1 as SEHNR and CDR2 as FQNEAQ (reference sequence). This CDR3 is built from 14 residues. Trimming cost V 0 bases and J 5 bases; bases outside gene matches: 2.

The chain has TRBV5-1 and TRBJ2-1; TRBD2 agrees at 7 bases. This CDR3 region has 15 residues. Germline V gene data show CDR1 as SGHRS and CDR2 as YFSETQ. V dropped 3 bases and J dropped 0; count of bases not matched to a gene: 3. CDR3 loop: CASSWGGLSYNEQFF. CDR3 in DNA: TGCGCCAGCAGCTGGGGGGGACTCTCCTACAATGAGCAGTTCTTC.

Concerning this clone: The sample carries other DNA sequences with the same CDR3. The chain is built from TRBV9 and TRBJ2-2, with D possibly being TRBD1 (5 bases). The CDR3 has 14 amino acids. V lost 0 bases and J 5 bases, leaving 8 bases between the germline ends. Germline CDR1 SGDLS, CDR2 YYNGEE. The CDR3 region is CASSVVPGTGELFF. CDR3 coding DNA: TGTGCCAGCAGCGTAGTCCCAGGGACCGGGGAGCTGTTTTTT.

The V and J genes are TRBV28 and TRBJ2-1; 7 bases are shared with TRBD2. CDR3 size: 14 residues. CDR1 and CDR2 from the germline V gene are MDHEN and SYDVKM. V was clipped by 3 bases and J by 12 bases; unmatched bases: 11. For the CDR3, the DNA is TGTGCCAGCAGTTTGCGGGGGAGAGACTCGGGGCAGTTCTTC. Residues: CASSLRGRDSGQFF.

This clone was detected only a few times. J is TRBJ2-7 and V is TRBV11-2, with 7 bases identical to TRBD1. Trimming cost V 2 bases and J 3 bases; bases outside gene matches: 7. This CDR3 comprises 15 residues. Germline V gives CDR1 SGHAT, CDR2 FQNNGV. The CDR3 region is CASSLHGQVGYEQYF. In nucleotides, the CDR3 is TGTGCCAGCAGCTTACACGGACAGGTGGGCTACGAGCAGTACTTC.

This chain uses TRBV5-1 with TRBJ2-4, with D perhaps matching TRBD2 (8 bases). The V and J ends lost 6 bases and 6 bases respectively, with 16 bases between them. Germline assignment: CDR1 SGHRS and CDR2 YFSETQ. CDR3 size: 14 residues. The CDR3 bases are TGCGCCAGCACTCCGGGAGGGACAGTAAACATTCAGTACTTC. Translation: CASTPGGTVNIQYF.

The chain is built from TRBV4-1 and TRBJ2-2; 7 bases align to TRBD1. Germline CDR1 and CDR2: MGHRA and YSYEKL. The CDR3 loop spans 15 amino acids. The V and J ends lost 5 bases and 7 bases, in that order; junction bases with no gene match: 10. CDR3: CASSVGTAFLGELFF. The DNA for the CDR3 is TGCGCCAGCAGCGTGGGGACAGCGTTCCTCGGGGAGCTGTTTTTT.

The V and J genes are TRBV28 and TRBJ2-2, with unresolved D. V shed 1 base and J shed 6 bases, with 3 bases lying between them. The CDR3 loop spans 12 amino acids. The germline V gene encodes CDR1 MDHEN and CDR2 SYDVKM. CDR3 coding DNA: TGTGCCAGCAGTTTATTAGCCGGGGAGCTGTTTTTT. This encodes CASSLLAGELFF.

This clone was picked up a small number of times. CDR3 region: CASSPAGMNTEAFF. Here the CDR3 DNA reads TGTGCCAGCAGTCCAGCAGGCATGAACACTGAAGCTTTCTTT. The chain uses TRBV27 and TRBJ1-1; D not resolved. V lost 5 bases and J lost 0, with 10 bases in between. CDR3 size: 14 residues. The germline CDR1 and CDR2 sequences are MNHEY and SMNVEV (reference sequence).

The V gene is TRBV10-1, the J gene TRBJ2-5; 7 bases fit TRBD2. The CDR3 runs 15 residues. The trim removed 3 bases at V and 4 bases at J, leaving 8 bases unmatched. Germline V gene data show CDR1 as WNHNN and CDR2 as SYGVQD (reference sequence). The CDR3 DNA is TGCGCCAGCAGTGAAGGCGGGAGTGGGGGAGAGACCCAGTACTTC. Amino acids: CASSEGGSGGETQYF.

J is TRBJ2-5 and V is TRBV18; D not certain. The CDR3 has 13 amino acids. V was cut by 2 bases and J by 2 bases, with 6 bases left in between. Germline CDR1 is KGHSH and CDR2 is LQKENI. The CDR3 loop is CASSPISQETQYF. The CDR3 nucleotides are TGTGCCAGCTCACCAATCAGTCAAGAGACCCAGTACTTC.

V usage is TRBV30 and J usage is TRBJ1-3; D call uncertain. Trimming took 1 base from V and 2 from J, leaving 6 bases between them. Germline CDR1 and CDR2: GTSNPN and SVGIG (reference sequence). The CDR3 is 13 amino acids. CDR3 coding DNA: TGTGCCTGGAGTGGGGCACCTGGAAACACCATATATTTT. Encoded protein: CAWSGAPGNTIYF.

This sequence joins TRBV11-2 and TRBJ2-1, with D tentatively TRBD2 (6 bases). Trimming removed 5 bases at V and 3 bases at J, with 20 bases between. The CDR3 extends over 17 amino acids. Germline loops: CDR1 SGHAT, CDR2 FQNNGV. The CDR3 region is CASSPGFAGSFYNEQFF. CDR3 sequence (DNA): TGTGCCAGCAGCCCTGGCTTTGCCGGGAGTTTCTACAATGAGCAGTTCTTC.

This clone has a handful of counts. The chain has TRBV2 and TRBJ2-7; maybe TRBD2 (7 bases). The V gene lost 11 bases and the J gene lost 0 bases, with 23 bases spanning the gap. This CDR3 comprises 16 residues. Germline assignment: CDR1 SNHLY and CDR2 FYNNEI. The CDR3 protein is CAGGVLRGRDSYEQYF. In DNA, the CDR3 is TGTGCCGGGGGGGTCCTCAGGGGCAGGGACTCCTACGAGCAGTACTTC.